This is a list of T cell receptor beta chains from one sample in a study of cytomegalovirus exposure and HLA in healthy donors. This table comes from immunoSEQ multiplex PCR, and its TCRdb copy is limited to in-frame clones, with some not included. The sample records 100,000 to 150,000 clones, around 94% being singletons. Input material: PBMCs. These receptors were collected from a woman under 30 in good health and CMV-seronegative. The CDR3 runs from the conserved cysteine through the conserved F or W.

j_call	v_call	cdr3_length	cdr3_aa
TRBJ2-3	TRBV4-2	17	CASSQGGLAGGQDTQYF
TRBJ1-5	TRBV7-8	14	CASSSGQGGQPQHF
TRBJ2-7	TRBV5-1	15	CASSLVPGSSYEQYF
TRBJ2-7	TRBV5-4	15	CASSAGQGKNYEQYF
TRBJ1-2	TRBV6-5	16	CASSSAGEGSNYGYTF
TRBJ2-7	TRBV6-1	15	CASSEAGGRAYEQYF
TRBJ2-7	TRBV9	15	CASSVAGRAGEKQYF
TRBJ2-1	TRBV19	16	CASSDRPATGMNEQFF
TRBJ2-1	TRBV27	15	CASSLTGQGIDEQFF
TRBJ2-7	TRBV6-1	15	CASSSFQGSAYEQYF
TRBJ1-5	TRBV28	13	CASSFSPAQPQHF
TRBJ2-1	TRBV20-1	11	CSAKLATPTFF
TRBJ1-5	TRBV9	15	CASSVGGRGNQPQHF
TRBJ1-2	TRBV28	13	CASSSGTNYGYTF
TRBJ2-1	TRBV6-1	11	CASRQYNEQFF
TRBJ2-3	TRBV30	15	CAWSSGTSRTDTQYF
TRBJ2-7	TRBV7-9	12	CASSSPTDEQYF
TRBJ2-5	TRBV6-1	16	CASSGGRVRQQETQYF
TRBJ1-3	TRBV7-9	16	CASSHGTGPSGNTIYF
TRBJ1-3	TRBV5-5	14	CASSGSGSGNTIYF
TRBJ2-4	TRBV5-1	14	CASSTGQGKNIQYF
TRBJ2-7	TRBV7-2	15	CASSSPRRGGYEQYF
TRBJ1-3	TRBV28	14	CASGNRGPGNTIYF
TRBJ2-3	TRBV27	12	CASIGGSYTQYF
TRBJ1-2	TRBV5-4	14	CASSRPEPSYGYTF
TRBJ1-2	TRBV7-9	15	CASSPGQTANYGYTF
TRBJ1-1	TRBV27	17	CASRLMAGGFRNTEAFF
TRBJ1-2	TRBV11-2	15	CASSPFGGAFYGYTF
TRBJ2-1	TRBV2	14	CASRLAGVYNEQFF
TRBJ2-4	TRBV5-1	16	CASSWRGGSDKNIQYF
TRBJ2-7	TRBV30	12	CAWTTAPYEQYF
TRBJ2-7	TRBV28	14	CASRGTSGSAEQYF
TRBJ1-5	TRBV7-2	13	CASSLLGGEPQHF
TRBJ2-5	TRBV2	13	CASSAGTRETQYF
TRBJ2-7	TRBV6-1	14	CASTRGTGDYEQYF
TRBJ2-2	TRBV12-5	13	CASGLAGDGELFF
TRBJ1-2	TRBV4-2	14	CASSQEKGLYGYTF
TRBJ1-4	TRBV18	15	CASSTAGTLNEKLFF
TRBJ2-1	TRBV4-1	15	CASSQDSGAYNEQFF
TRBJ2-5	TRBV7-8	15	CASSLGLAVQETQYF
TRBJ2-1	TRBV28	15	CASSFFGISYNEQFF
TRBJ2-1	TRBV30	13	CAWSPNAGLEQFF
TRBJ2-4	TRBV6-1	15	CASSDMVMEGIIQYF
TRBJ1-1	TRBV5-6	15	CASSPPGGFTTEAFF
TRBJ2-7	TRBV30	19	CAWSVPPPGGSGGTYEQYF
TRBJ2-7	TRBV4-1	15	CASSQDNERLYEQYF
TRBJ2-1	TRBV5-1	14	CASSLGQSSDEQFF
TRBJ2-7	TRBV27	14	CASGYRGGAYEQYF
TRBJ2-6	TRBV19	18	CASSIWQGIMGGANVLTF
TRBJ2-5	TRBV11-2	13	CASTGGGGETQYF
TRBJ1-2	TRBV29-1	12	CSVVQGNYGYTF
TRBJ2-2	TRBV4-2	18	CASSQDERSGGVTGELFF
TRBJ2-7	TRBV27	15	CASSLAGLVVYEQYF
TRBJ2-3	TRBV6-5	13	CASNYSSQGAQYF
TRBJ2-1	TRBV5-1	17	CASSWGPGLAMNNEQFF
TRBJ2-7	TRBV10-1	14	CASSPTSTGYEQYF
TRBJ1-6	TRBV28	15	CASRSQGNDNSPLHF
TRBJ1-4	TRBV4-1	15	CASSHLPETGEKLFF